The next 26 T cell receptor beta chains were all read from a single sample in a study of T cells in Graves' hyperthyroidism and ophthalmopathy. Amplification yielded TCR beta CDR3 regions, with RNA transcripts as the source. The HTBI primer set served for first-round RT-PCR of the TCR CDR3. One entry per CDR3 protein, called by TCRdb with MiXCR from the multiplex PCR reads. The sample lists about 500,000 distinct CDR3 sequences; 13% to 15% were seen once. The sequenced sample consisted of blood. These receptors all stem from a woman aged 18-29 years with Graves' hyperthyroidism.

The chain joins TRBV19 to TRBJ2-7; no reliable D call. Germline assignment: CDR1 LNHDA and CDR2 SQIVND (reference sequence). This CDR3 has 16 residues. The V and J ends lost 4 bases and 4 bases respectively, with 20 bases between them. The CDR3 loop is CASSTDYYEALYEQYF. The CDR3 DNA reads as TGTGCCAGTAGTACTGATTACTACGAGGCCCTTTACGAGCAGTACTTC.

In this sample, this clonotype turned up once. The chain uses TRBV7-3 and TRBJ2-1; possible D gene TRBD2, 5 bases. The CDR3 extends over 14 amino acids. Germline V CDR1 and CDR2: SGHTA, FQGTGA. Between the trimmed V and J ends, which lost 5 bases and 5 bases, there was a span of 13 bases. The CDR3 sequence is CASSRISDHNEQFF. The CDR3 nucleotides are TGTGCCAGCAGCCGGATTAGCGACCACAATGAGCAGTTCTTC.

This clonotype was seen ten or more times. The chain links TRBV7-3 to TRBJ1-1; 10 bases match TRBD1. Losses at the gene ends were 4 bases for V and 2 bases for J; bases not matched to a gene: 4. This CDR3 comprises 15 residues. CDR1 and CDR2 (germline): SGHTA, FQGTGA. CDR3 protein: CASSSDRGINTEAFF. Here the CDR3 DNA reads TGTGCCAGCAGCTCGGACAGGGGGATTAACACTGAAGCTTTCTTT.

This clonotype occurred many times. The chain links TRBV6-1 to TRBJ1-2, with unresolved D. The CDR3 is made up of 12 amino acids. CDR1 and CDR2 from the germline V gene are MNHNS and SASEGT. V lost 9 bases to trimming and J lost 5 bases, with 13 bases between them. The CDR3 sequence is CASSPGPYGYTF. The CDR3 coding sequence is TGTGCCAGTTCTCCCGGACCATATGGCTACACCTTC.

This clonotype was counted many times. This chain joins TRBV25-1 and TRBJ2-3; D is unclear. Germline CDR1 and CDR2: MGHDK and SYGVNS. This CDR3 has 13 amino acids. V was shortened by 3 bases and J by 3 bases, with 7 bases between the two germline ends. The DNA of the CDR3 is TGTGCCAGCAGTGACCCCGGGACAGATACGCAGTATTTT. Translated, it gives CASSDPGTDTQYF.

The J gene is TRBJ1-2, the V gene TRBV11-2, with 7 bases identical to TRBD1. This CDR3 is built from 14 residues. Per the germline V gene, CDR1 is SGHAT and CDR2 is FQNNGV. The junction had 6 bases not matched to a gene; V was cut back by 1 base and J by 7 bases. As DNA, the CDR3 is TGTGCCAGCAGCTTAGGGGGGACAGAACGTGGCTACACCTTC. Translation: CASSLGGTERGYTF.

The J gene is TRBJ1-2, the V gene TRBV20-1, with 9 bases fitting TRBD1. Unmatched junction bases numbered 9, after V lost 3 bases and J lost 7 bases. The CDR3 runs to 14 residues. Per germline, CDR1 DFQATT and CDR2 SNEGSKA (reference sequence). DNA of the CDR3: TGCAGTGCTAGGGGGGACAGGGTAACCGTTGGCTACACCTTC. It is translated as CSARGDRVTVGYTF.

This clonotype was detected ten times or more. The CDR3 DNA follows: TGCGCCAGCAGGGGGGTTGCCTATGGCTACACCTTC. Protein sequence: CASRGVAYGYTF. This sequence joins TRBV5-1 and TRBJ1-2, with a tentative D call TRBD1 (5 bases). V gave up 5 bases and J gave up 4 bases, with 9 bases separating them. CDR3 length: 12 amino acids. Germline-derived CDR1 and CDR2 are SGHRS and YFSETQ.

The V and J genes are TRBV3-1 and TRBJ2-2, with 9 bases lining up with TRBD2. Trimming cost V 4 bases and J 4 bases; bases outside gene matches: 7. Germline CDR1 LGHDT, CDR2 YNNKEL (reference sequence). The CDR3 sequence is 16 residues long. The CDR3 DNA sequence: TGTGCCAGCAGCCCCGTAGCGGGAGACGCCACCGGGGAGCTGTTTTTT. Translation gives CASSPVAGDATGELFF.

This clonotype showed up many times. J is TRBJ1-5 and V is TRBV6-1; no clear D gene. Germline lookup yields CDR1 MNHNS and CDR2 SASEGT. Deletions cut 9 bases from V and 3 bases from J, with 12 bases between. The CDR3 sequence is 13 residues long. CDR3 sequence (DNA): TGTGCCAGTGTACCCAGAAACAATCAGCCCCAGCATTTT. This encodes CASVPRNNQPQHF.

In this sample, this clonotype turned up many times. V usage is TRBV11-3 and J usage is TRBJ1-1; TRBD1 matches at 7 bases. Germline-derived CDR1 and CDR2 are SGHNT and YENEEA. V lost 5 bases to trimming and J lost 4 bases; unmatched junction nucleotides: 4. CDR3 length: 13 residues. The CDR3 protein is CASSMDRTTEAFF. In DNA, the CDR3 is TGTGCCAGCAGCATGGACAGGACCACTGAAGCTTTCTTT.

As concerns this clonotype: One end of the junction varies from germline; a read error may be responsible. The chain combines TRBV7-9 with TRBJ2-5; 10 bases line up with TRBD2. The CDR3 runs 14 residues. Germline V gives CDR1 SEHNR, CDR2 FQNEAQ (reference sequence). CDR3 protein: CASSTSGNQETLYF. The CDR3 nucleotides are TGTGCCAGCAGCACTAGCGGGAACCAAGAGACCCTGTACTTC.

V and J are TRBV18 and TRBJ1-5, with D possibly being TRBD1 (5 bases). The CDR3 covers 13 residues. Trimming left V 6 bases short and J 8 bases short, with 14 bases between. The germline V gene encodes CDR1 KGHSH and CDR2 LQKENI. As DNA, the CDR3 is TGTGCCAGCTCCCGGGGCTCGGGTAAGCCCCAGCATTTT. Residues: CASSRGSGKPQHF.

The V and J genes are TRBV13 and TRBJ2-7; the D is unclear. The V and J ends lost 0 bases and 2 bases respectively, with 14 bases between them. The CDR3 contains 16 residues. The V gene's germline CDR1 is PRHDT and CDR2 FYEKMQ (reference sequence). In DNA, the CDR3 is TGTGCCAGCAGCTTAGGCGCGACCCTGATGCCCTACGAGCAGTACTTC. It yields the protein CASSLGATLMPYEQYF.

This clonotype was observed a handful of times. The CDR3 DNA follows: TGTGCCAGCAGCCGTACTAGCGCTCACTGGGACAATGAGCAGTTCTTC. This translates into CASSRTSAHWDNEQFF. This chain joins TRBV7-2 and TRBJ2-1, with 7 bases lining up with TRBD2. J lost 5 bases, V lost 5 bases, and 12 bases had no gene match. Germline V lookup: CDR1 SGHTA, CDR2 FQGNSA. CDR3 size: 16 residues.

About this clonotype itself: A much larger clone lies a single base off, so this may be a read error. The genes are TRBV6-1 and TRBJ2-7, with TRBD2 matching 8 bases. Per germline, CDR1 MNHNS and CDR2 SASEGT. This CDR3 spans 16 amino acids. Germline trimming cut 4 bases from V and 2 bases from J; bases unmatched to any gene: 10. CDR3 DNA: TGTGCCAGCAGTGTGGGGGTAGCGGGACCTACCTACGAGCAGTACGTC. Its protein is CASSVGVAGPTYEQYV.

This clonotype has ten or more counts. V is TRBV27 and J is TRBJ2-2, with D uncertain. With 0 bases removed from V and 3 bases from J, the gap between germline ends came to 5 bases. Germline lookup yields CDR1 MNHEY and CDR2 SMNVEV (reference sequence). This CDR3 is built from 14 residues. The CDR3 DNA is TGTGCCAGCAGTTTATCGCCGCACACCGGGGAGCTGTTTTTT. Amino acids: CASSLSPHTGELFF.

This clonotype was seen repeatedly, ten times or more. The chain recombines TRBV5-1 with TRBJ2-4, with 7 bases matching TRBD1. J was trimmed by 9 bases and V by 3 bases; bases with no gene match: 15. The CDR3 consists of 16 residues. Germline V gene sequence: CDR1 SGHRS, CDR2 YFSETQ. The DNA of the CDR3 is TGCGCCAGCAGCTCCCCGGGACAGCGCAAAGGTCGCATTCAGTACTTC. Translated, it gives CASSSPGQRKGRIQYF.

This clonotype occurred many times. The gene calls are TRBV6-1 and TRBJ2-3; the match to TRBD2 covers 8 bases. V lost 6 bases, J lost 6 bases, and 11 bases stayed unmatched. This CDR3 comprises 15 residues. CDR1 is MNHNS and CDR2 is SASEGT in the germline V gene. CDR3 in amino acids: CASSQMAGGSDTQYF. The CDR3, as DNA: TGTGCCAGCAGCCAGATGGCGGGAGGATCGGATACGCAGTATTTT.

This sequence joins TRBV2 and TRBJ2-1; D is undetermined. Trimming stripped 10 bases from V and 10 bases from J, with 11 bases between. Germline V gene sequence: CDR1 SNHLY, CDR2 FYNNEI. The CDR3 length is 10 residues. CDR3 coding DNA: TGTGCCAACCTGGCCGGGGAGCAGTTCTTC. Residues: CANLAGEQFF.

This clonotype was found a few times. V is TRBV6-6 and J is TRBJ2-6; 8 nucleotides line up with TRBD1. The J segment lost 4 bases and the V segment lost 2 bases, leaving 7 bases of the junction unmatched. Germline assignment: CDR1 MNHNY and CDR2 SVGAGI (reference sequence). The CDR3 spans 17 residues. CDR3 residues: CASSYPTGAGGANVLTF. The CDR3 DNA reads as TGTGCCAGCAGTTACCCGACAGGGGCCGGAGGGGCCAACGTCCTGACTTTC.

This clonotype was found many times. The V and J genes are TRBV14 and TRBJ1-2; 10 positions agree with TRBD1. Trimming removed 5 bases from V and 6 bases from J; junction bases left unmatched: 3. Germline V gene sequence: CDR1 SGHDN, CDR2 FVKESK. There are 13 residues in the CDR3. The CDR3 DNA follows: TGTGCCAGCAGCAGGACAGGGGGGGATGGCTACACCTTC. It yields the protein CASSRTGGDGYTF. The whole variable domain, remainder taken from reference TRBV14 and TRBJ1-2, is EAGVTQFPSHSVIEKGQTVTLRCDPISGHDNLYWYRRVMGKEIKFLLHFVKESKQDESGMPNNRFLAERTGGTYSTLKVQPAELEDSGVYFCASSRTGGDGYTFGSGTRLTVV.

J is TRBJ2-1 and V is TRBV5-1; the D gene is possibly TRBD2 (6 bases). Per germline, CDR1 SGHRS and CDR2 YFSETQ. This CDR3 is built from 13 residues. The V end was cut by 5 bases, the J end by 9 bases, with 15 bases between. In nucleotides, the CDR3 is TGCGCCAGCAGGTGGGACCCGGAGGGTGAGCAGTTCTTC. This encodes CASRWDPEGEQFF.

This clonotype showed up just a few times. This chain joins TRBV5-1 and TRBJ1-4; D might be TRBD1 (5 bases). V gave up 4 bases and J gave up 4 bases, with 17 bases separating them. The CDR3 totals 16 residues. Germline CDR1 reads SGHRS; CDR2 reads YFSETQ. This chain's CDR3 is CASSPPGTHYNEKLFF. The CDR3 DNA reads as TGCGCCAGCAGCCCCCCCGGGACGCATTATAATGAAAAACTGTTTTTT.

The sample holds a few counts of this clonotype. V gene TRBV7-9 combines with J gene TRBJ1-5, with D possibly TRBD1 on 6 matching bases. Per germline, CDR1 SEHNR and CDR2 FQNEAQ (reference sequence). There are 15 residues in the CDR3. With 1 base removed from V and 6 bases from J, the gap between germline ends came to 13 bases. Here the CDR3 reads CASSLGGQGFQPQHF. The CDR3 DNA reads as TGTGCCAGCAGCTTAGGGGGGCAGGGTTTTCAGCCCCAGCATTTT.

Here the CDR3 DNA reads TGTGCCAGCGGCGACCTGACAGGGCTGGAGACCCAGTACTTC. Its translation: CASGDLTGLETQYF. The rearrangement links TRBV9 to TRBJ2-5; 7 bases fit TRBD1. The junction had 11 bases not matched to a gene; V was cut back by 7 bases and J by 5 bases. The CDR3 has 14 amino acids. CDR1 is SGDLS and CDR2 is YYNGEE in the germline V gene.